Each of the 29 T cell receptor beta chains below was sequenced from the same sample in a study of shared clonotypes between healthy human individuals. The protocol was immunoSEQ multiplex PCR, while the TCRdb copy is restricted to in-frame clones and leaves out a portion. The table records some 2,500,000 clones, under 95% of them present only once. Sequenced material: naive CD4+ T cells from PBMCs. Sample subset: CD45RA+ positively selected. The receptors were gathered from a young man in good health. Some clones in this sample may be carry-over from other donors' samples.

This clone was detected once. The sample carries other DNA sequences with the same CDR3. This chain links TRBV7-3 with TRBJ2-5; a possible D gene is TRBD2 (5 bases). Germline loops: CDR1 SGHTA, CDR2 FQGTGA. The length of the CDR3 is 13 residues. The V gene lost 5 bases and the J gene lost 3 bases, with 10 bases spanning the gap. CDR3 sequence (DNA): TGTGCCAGCAGCCCCGCGAGGGAAGAGACCCAGTACTTC. Protein product: CASSPAREETQYF.

This clone was seen once. This chain uses TRBV28 with TRBJ2-7; 7 bases map to TRBD1. CDR3 length: 14 residues. V lost 6 bases, J lost 0 bases, and 5 bases stayed unmatched. CDR1 and CDR2 from the germline V gene are MDHEN and SYDVKM. Written as DNA, the CDR3 is TGTGCCAGCAGACCGGGACAGAGCTCCTACGAGCAGTACTTC. Translating it yields CASRPGQSSYEQYF.

The chain joins TRBV4-1 to TRBJ2-4; 10 bases line up with TRBD1. Germline values: CDR1 MGHRA, CDR2 YSYEKL. The CDR3 length is 17 residues. After removal of 4 bases from V and 1 base from J, the junction contained 7 bases not matched to a gene. Here the CDR3 reads CASSLTGGPTAKNIQYF. The CDR3 DNA is TGCGCCAGCAGCCTGACAGGGGGCCCTACTGCCAAAAACATTCAGTACTTC.

The rearrangement uses TRBV7-2 and TRBJ1-2; perhaps TRBD1 as D (6 bases). Germline V lookup: CDR1 SGHTA, CDR2 FQGNSA. CDR3 length: 17 amino acids. Trimming removed 0 bases at V and 6 bases at J, with 20 bases between. The CDR3 DNA reads TGTGCCAGCAGCTTAGCGCTACTGGGGGGGCAGGTCGATGGCTACACCTTC. Translation gives CASSLALLGGQVDGYTF.

To note about this clone: Other DNA sequences in this sample translate to the same CDR3. The chain couples TRBV5-1 to TRBJ2-5, with D perhaps TRBD1 (5 bases). Germline CDR1 is SGHRS and CDR2 is YFSETQ. The germline V and J ends were trimmed by 0 bases and 4 bases, with 10 bases remaining between them. CDR3 size: 14 residues. CDR3 DNA: TGCGCCAGCAGCTTGGCAGGTCAGGGAGAGACCCAGTACTTC. Its protein product is CASSLAGQGETQYF.

The V call is TRBV27, the J call TRBJ2-1, with a possible D match to TRBD1 (8 bases). V lost 5 bases and J lost 10, with 33 bases in between. The CDR3 covers 19 residues. Germline V gene data show CDR1 as MNHEY and CDR2 as SMNVEV (reference sequence). The CDR3 spells CASSARQGRLSGKDREQFF. The CDR3 bases are TGTGCCAGCAGTGCCCGACAGGGGAGGCTAAGCGGGAAGGACAGGGAGCAGTTCTTC.

The chain links TRBV7-3 to TRBJ2-6; 8 bases align to TRBD1. The CDR3 loop spans 17 amino acids. V shed 5 bases and J 0 bases; nucleotides not matched to a gene: 6. Germline-derived CDR1 and CDR2 are SGHTA and FQGTGA. DNA for the CDR3: TGTGCCAGCAGCCGACAGGGGACAAGCTCTGGGGCCAACGTCCTGACTTTC. As protein: CASSRQGTSSGANVLTF.

This chain connects TRBV28 to TRBJ2-6; D possibly corresponds to TRBD1 (6 bases). There are 14 residues in the CDR3. Germline V gives CDR1 MDHEN, CDR2 SYDVKM. The ends were cut back, 6 bases at V and 2 bases at J, with 8 bases in the middle. The CDR3 region has the DNA TGTGCCAGCAGCCGACAGGCTGGGGCCAACGTCCTGACTTTC. It translates to CASSRQAGANVLTF.

The CDR3 nucleotides are TGTGCCAGCAGTCTCAAGGTTTACGGCGGGGAGCTGTTTTTT. Translation: CASSLKVYGGELFF. The chain employs TRBV25-1 and TRBJ2-2; unclear D gene. CDR1 and CDR2 from the germline V gene are MGHDK and SYGVNS. The CDR3 covers 14 residues. V was pared by 5 bases and J by 7 bases, with 14 bases between.

This clone was recorded once. This rearrangement joins TRBV6-5 to TRBJ2-2; the D call may be TRBD1 or TRBD2 (6 bases each). This CDR3 is built from 15 residues. The V end lost 3 bases, the J end lost 1 base, and 9 bases lay between the germline ends. Germline V gene data show CDR1 as MNHEY and CDR2 as SVGAGI. The CDR3 spells CASSYAGQNTGELFF. The CDR3 coding sequence is TGTGCCAGCAGTTATGCGGGACAGAACACCGGGGAGCTGTTTTTT.

The V call is TRBV4-1, the J call TRBJ1-1; tentative D call: TRBD1 (5 bases). This CDR3 has 15 residues. From germline, CDR1 is MGHRA and CDR2 YSYEKL. Trimming pared 4 bases from V and 4 bases from J, leaving 16 bases between. This CDR3 reads CASSPQGGVFTEAFF. The CDR3 bases are TGCGCCAGCAGCCCCCAGGGTGGCGTGTTCACTGAAGCTTTCTTT.

This sequence joins TRBV11-3 and TRBJ2-3; 12 positions agree with TRBD2. From germline, CDR1 is SGHNT and CDR2 YENEEA. Unmatched junction bases numbered 3, after V lost 5 bases and J lost 0 bases. This CDR3 spans 16 amino acids. The CDR3 DNA reads as TGTGCCAGCAGCAAGGGGACTAGCGGGAGCACAGATACGCAGTATTTT. Protein sequence: CASSKGTSGSTDTQYF.

This chain connects TRBV27 to TRBJ1-3; 7 nucleotides match TRBD1. CDR3 length equals 14 residues. The germline V gene encodes CDR1 MNHEY and CDR2 SMNVEV (reference sequence). The V and J ends lost 9 bases and 9 bases, in that order; junction bases with no gene match: 14. CDR3 sequence: CARTKTGEEGTIYF. The CDR3 DNA reads TGTGCCAGAACCAAAACAGGGGAGGAGGGCACCATATATTTT.

The chain combines TRBV27 with TRBJ2-2; weak D call: TRBD1 (5 bases). The CDR3 totals 16 residues. V lost 3 bases and J lost 0, with 11 bases in between. Germline lookup yields CDR1 MNHEY and CDR2 SMNVEV (reference sequence). As DNA, the CDR3 is TGTGCCAGCAGTTTCGGAAGGGGATCGAACACCGGGGAGCTGTTTTTT. The encoded protein is CASSFGRGSNTGELFF.

CDR3 in DNA: TGCGCCAGCAGGGGGGGACAGGCGGAGTCGGTTGCAGAAACAGATACGCAGTATTTT. Translation: CASRGGQAESVAETDTQYF. The rearrangement joins TRBV5-1 to TRBJ2-3; 8 bases fit TRBD1. Germline V gene data show CDR1 as SGHRS and CDR2 as YFSETQ. The CDR3 is made up of 19 amino acids. The J segment lost 3 bases and the V segment lost 5 bases, leaving 20 bases of the junction unmatched.

The rearrangement joins TRBV6-5 to TRBJ2-1, with D unclear. Germline V CDR1 and CDR2: MNHEY, SVGAGI. V dropped 5 bases and J dropped 1 base, with 12 bases sitting between them. CDR3 length: 15 amino acids. The CDR3 DNA sequence: TGTGCCAGCAGTGGGTGGGCTATTTCCTACAATGAGCAGTTCTTC. Protein product: CASSGWAISYNEQFF.

J is TRBJ1-4 and V is TRBV7-9; D is undetermined. The CDR3 is 15 residues long. CDR1 is SEHNR and CDR2 is FQNEAQ in the germline V gene (reference sequence). V shed 3 bases and J shed 7 bases, with 15 bases lying between them. In DNA form, the CDR3 reads TGTGCCAGCAGCTTCTCCCAGGCCCTTAGTGAAAAACTGTTTTTT. It yields the protein CASSFSQALSEKLFF.

The chain recombines TRBV7-2 with TRBJ2-1; D might be TRBD2 (5 bases). Deletions cut 6 bases from V and 8 bases from J, with 17 bases between. The CDR3 is made up of 14 amino acids. The germline V gene has CDR1 SGHTA and CDR2 FQGNSA. The CDR3 loop reads CASRGDWYLDEQFF. The DNA of the CDR3 is TGTGCCAGCAGGGGAGACTGGTATTTGGATGAGCAGTTCTTC.

The chain combines TRBV4-2 with TRBJ1-5, with D possibly matching TRBD1 (5 bases). This CDR3 contains 16 residues. The germline CDR1 and CDR2 sequences are LGHNA and YNFKEQ. Trimming removed 1 base from V and 7 bases from J, with 17 bases in between. CDR3 sequence reads: CASSQVVSRGVQPQHF. The CDR3 DNA reads TGTGCCAGCAGCCAAGTTGTAAGTCGGGGGGTACAGCCCCAGCATTTT.

This clone was recorded only once. The rearrangement uses TRBV6-6 and TRBJ2-3, with TRBD2 matching over 9 bases. V lost 6 bases, J lost 4 bases, and 5 bases stayed unmatched. The CDR3 is 14 residues long. The V gene's germline CDR1 is MNHNY and CDR2 SVGAGI (reference sequence). The DNA of the CDR3 is TGTGCCAGCAGGGGGCGGGAGGGTCCAGATACGCAGTATTTT. It is translated as CASRGREGPDTQYF.

V gene TRBV7-9 combines with J gene TRBJ2-5; no clear D gene. This CDR3 has 14 amino acids. Germline CDR1 is SEHNR and CDR2 is FQNEAQ (reference sequence). V was pared by 5 bases and J by 2 bases, with 12 bases between. The CDR3 DNA is TGTGCCAGCAGCCCGGTTGGGTGGCAAGAGACCCAGTACTTC. Protein: CASSPVGWQETQYF.

The chain combines TRBV15 with TRBJ2-3; maybe TRBD2 (7 bases). The length of the CDR3 is 13 residues. The ends were cut back, 5 bases at V and 4 bases at J, with 10 bases in the middle. Germline V CDR1 and CDR2: LNHNV, YYDKDF (reference sequence). The CDR3 coding sequence is TGTGCCACCAGCGTGGGGGGGCCAGATACGCAGTATTTT. Residues: CATSVGGPDTQYF.

This clone was seen a single time. The V and J genes are TRBV28 and TRBJ2-7; 11 bases agree with TRBD1. V shed 2 bases, J shed 3 bases, and the junction held 6 bases outside the gene matches. The CDR3 sequence is 16 residues long. Germline V gene lookup returns CDR1 MDHEN and CDR2 SYDVKM. CDR3 DNA: TGTGCCAGCAGTTTAGGGGGGACAGGGGGGATCTACGAGCAGTACTTC. This gives the protein CASSLGGTGGIYEQYF. Using reference TRBV28 and TRBJ2-7 for the parts outside the CDR3, the full variable domain is DVKVTQSSRYLVKRTGEKVFLECVQDMDHENMFWYRQDPGLGLRLIYFSYDVKMKEKGDIPEGYSVSREKKERFSLILESASTNQTSMYLCASSLGGTGGIYEQYFGPGTRLTVT.

The chain links TRBV5-1 to TRBJ2-5, with D hard to call. The V end lost 4 bases, the J end lost 5 bases, and 12 bases lay between the germline ends. This CDR3 region has 13 residues. Germline V gene data show CDR1 as SGHRS and CDR2 as YFSETQ. This CDR3 reads CASSPTATETQYF. The CDR3 DNA sequence: TGCGCCAGCAGCCCCACAGCAACGGAGACCCAGTACTTC.

This chain joins TRBV7-9 and TRBJ1-4, with D unclear. The CDR3 is made up of 16 amino acids. The V gene's germline CDR1 is SEHNR and CDR2 FQNEAQ (reference sequence). Trimming left V 1 base short and J 1 base short, with 10 bases between. The CDR3 spells CASSLVRGGTNEKLFF. DNA of the CDR3: TGTGCCAGCAGCTTAGTGCGGGGTGGAACTAATGAAAAACTGTTTTTT.

This chain uses TRBV7-9 with TRBJ2-1; possibly TRBD1 for D (5 bases). Germline V lookup: CDR1 SEHNR, CDR2 FQNEAQ (reference sequence). CDR3 length: 14 residues. V lost 5 bases and J lost 5, with 13 bases in between. In DNA, the CDR3 is TGTGCCAGCAGCCAAGCTCCCAGGGACAATGAGCAGTTCTTC. It yields the protein CASSQAPRDNEQFF.

The rearrangement uses TRBV9 and TRBJ1-3; no clear D gene. The CDR3 has 14 residues. CDR1 and CDR2 from the germline V gene are SGDLS and YYNGEE. Trimming took 4 bases from V and 3 from J, leaving 11 bases between them. The CDR3 loop reads CASSRDSNGNTIYF. CDR3 coding DNA: TGTGCCAGCAGCCGCGACTCTAATGGAAACACCATATATTTT.

This chain uses TRBV7-9 with TRBJ1-2, with D possibly matching TRBD1 (6 bases). Germline assignment: CDR1 SEHNR and CDR2 FQNEAQ (reference sequence). CDR3 length: 14 residues. V was pared by 5 bases and J by 8 bases, with 18 bases between. The CDR3 nucleotides read TGTGCCAGCAGCCACGACGGGGGGACAAGGGGCTACACCTTC. Translating gives CASSHDGGTRGYTF.

V is TRBV5-1 and J is TRBJ1-6; D is undetermined. This CDR3 comprises 15 residues. Germline loops: CDR1 SGHRS, CDR2 YFSETQ. Trimming left V 7 bases short and J 6 bases short, with 17 bases between. This CDR3 is CASHDQSLSNSPLHF. The CDR3 nucleotides are TGCGCCAGCCACGACCAGTCCCTCTCTAATTCACCCCTCCACTTT.